This TCR beta chain was captured by sequencing in a study of blood T cell repertoires in COVID-19. Overall study: Acute and convalescent COVID-19 specimens originated in the United States, Italy and Spain. PBMCs, B-cell-depleted T cells, or T cells were the source of the cDNA or gDNA that made up the material.

Trimming cost V 1 base and J 7 bases, with 8 bases left between them. CDR3 length equals 14 residues. From germline, CDR1 is LGHNA and CDR2 YSLEER. Study processing details: The assay estimated nucleated cells by amplifying reference gene primers. TCRdb's table, derived via immunoSEQ multiplex PCR, lists solely in-frame clones and lacks some. V and J calls plus clone size are reproduced from that table; the DNA served to infer D and trimming. The sample includes roughly 73,000 clones, roughly 84% of them seen just once. The sample comprised peripheral blood. The clonotype was recovered from an elderly woman with active or convalescent COVID-19. The gene calls are TRBV4-3 and TRBJ1-6, with D unclear. Written as DNA, the CDR3 is TGCGCCAGCAGCCAAGGTGAGGGAAATTCACCCCTCCACTTT. It codes for CASSQGEGNSPLHF.